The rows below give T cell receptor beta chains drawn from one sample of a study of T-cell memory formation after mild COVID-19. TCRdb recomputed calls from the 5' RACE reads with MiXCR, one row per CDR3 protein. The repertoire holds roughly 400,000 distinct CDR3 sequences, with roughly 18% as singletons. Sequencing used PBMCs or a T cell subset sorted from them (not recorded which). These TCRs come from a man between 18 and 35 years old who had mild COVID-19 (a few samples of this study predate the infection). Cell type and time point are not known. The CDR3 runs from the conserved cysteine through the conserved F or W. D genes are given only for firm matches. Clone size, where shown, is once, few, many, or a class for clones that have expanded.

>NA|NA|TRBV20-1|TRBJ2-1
TGCAGTGCTCCGGACAGATCGATAGGCTACAATGAGCAGTTCTTC
CSAPDRSIGYNEQFF
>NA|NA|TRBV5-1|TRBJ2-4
TGCGCCAGCAGCTCCCCGGGAGCCAAAAACATTCAGTACTTC
CASSSPGAKNIQYF
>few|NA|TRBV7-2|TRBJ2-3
TGTGCCAGCAGCAAACCTCGGGGGCCAGATACGCAGTATTTT
CASSKPRGPDTQYF
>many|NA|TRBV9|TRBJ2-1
TGTGCCAGCAGCTTAGGGGCCAGTAATGAGCAGTTCTTC
CASSLGASNEQFF
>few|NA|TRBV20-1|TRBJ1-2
TGCAGTGCTCGCTTAGGAAGCGGGGGCTACACCTTC
CSARLGSGGYTF
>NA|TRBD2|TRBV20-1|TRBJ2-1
TGCAGTGGTAGTAAGGGAGCGGGGCTCGCCTACAATGAGCAGTTCTTC
CSGSKGAGLAYNEQFF
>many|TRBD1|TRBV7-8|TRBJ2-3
TGTGCCAGCAGCTTAATGACAGGGGGAGGAGATACGCAGTATTTT
CASSLMTGGGDTQYF
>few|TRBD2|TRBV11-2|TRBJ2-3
TGTGCCAGCCGCCGATCGACTAGCGGGCTACCCATCGACGACACAGATACGCAGTATTTT
CASRRSTSGLPIDDTDTQYF
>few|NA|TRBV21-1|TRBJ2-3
TGTGCCAGCACCCCTAGGGCAGGCACAGATACGCAGTATTTT
CASTPRAGTDTQYF
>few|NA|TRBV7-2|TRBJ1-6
TGTGCCAGCAGCTCAGGGTCCCTAGATTCACCCCTCCACTTT
CASSSGSLDSPLHF
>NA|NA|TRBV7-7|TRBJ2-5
TGTGCCAGCAGCTTAGGGCCCGGTGGACAAGAGACCCAGTACTTC
CASSLGPGGQETQYF
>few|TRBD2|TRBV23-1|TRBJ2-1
TGCGCCAGCAGTTCCGGGACTAGCGGGGAATGCAATGAGCAGTTCTTC
CASSSGTSGECNEQFF
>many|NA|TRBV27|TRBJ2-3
TGTGCCAGCAGTTTGTCTAGTGCAGATACGCAGTATTTT
CASSLSSADTQYF
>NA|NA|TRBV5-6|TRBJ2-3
TGTGCCAGCAGCCACGTTGGGACAATAAGCACAGATACGCAGTATTTT
CASSHVGTISTDTQYF
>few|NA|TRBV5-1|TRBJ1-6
TGCGCCAGCAGCCTAACAGGGAATTCACCCCTCCACTTT
CASSLTGNSPLHF
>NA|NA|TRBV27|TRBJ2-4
TGTGCCAGCAGTCCAACGCCCGGTTTATCCAAAAACATTCAGTACTTC
CASSPTPGLSKNIQYF
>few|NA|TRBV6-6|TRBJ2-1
TGTGCCAGCAGTTACTCGGGACCCCCCGGAGTGCAGTTCTTC
CASSYSGPPGVQFF
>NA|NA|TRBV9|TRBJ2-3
TGTGCCAGCAGCGTAGGGTGGTCAGATACGCAGTATTTT
CASSVGWSDTQYF
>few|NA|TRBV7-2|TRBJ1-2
TGTGCCAGCGAGACAGCCTCCCGGGGCTACACCTTC
CASETASRGYTF
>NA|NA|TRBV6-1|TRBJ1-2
TGTGCCAGCAGGGGCCAACCCAGCTATGGCTACACCTTC
CASRGQPSYGYTF
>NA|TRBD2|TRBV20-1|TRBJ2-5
TGCAGTGCTAGACTAGCGGGGGGGACCGGGGAGACCCAGTACTTC
CSARLAGGTGETQYF
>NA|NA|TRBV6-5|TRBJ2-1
TGTGCCAGCAGTTACTCGATCGGGAGACCGAACGTCAATGAGCAGTTCTTC
CASSYSIGRPNVNEQFF
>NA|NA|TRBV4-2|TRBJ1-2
TGTGCCAGCAGCCAAGAATCCGACAGACAGAGCAACTATGGCTACACCTTC
CASSQESDRQSNYGYTF
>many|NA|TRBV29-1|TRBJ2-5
TGCAGCGTTAGACAGCAAGAGACCCAGTACTTC
CSVRQQETQYF
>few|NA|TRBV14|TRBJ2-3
TGTGCCAGCAGCCAAGCGGGGGAGTGGGGTGATACGCAGTATTTT
CASSQAGEWGDTQYF
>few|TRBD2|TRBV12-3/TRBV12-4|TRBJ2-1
TGTGCCAGCAGTTTACCAATTAGCGGGGGGCAGTTCTTC
CASSLPISGGQFF
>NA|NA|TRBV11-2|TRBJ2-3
TGTGCCAGCCACGAGGGGAGCACAGATACGCAGTATTTT
CASHEGSTDTQYF
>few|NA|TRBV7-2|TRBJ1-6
TGTGCCAGCAGCTTAGGCGCCCCAAGGGGTAATTCACCCCTCCACTTT
CASSLGAPRGNSPLHF
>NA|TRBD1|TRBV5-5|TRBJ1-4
TGTGCCAGCAGCCCGGAAGGGACAGATAATGAAAAACTGTTTTTT
CASSPEGTDNEKLFF
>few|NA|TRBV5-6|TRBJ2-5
TGTGCCAGCAGCTCACAGGGAGGGTTTGTAGAGACCCAGTACTTC
CASSSQGGFVETQYF
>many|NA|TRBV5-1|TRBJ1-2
TGCGCCAGCAGCTTGGACCCCGCGGGGGCTGGGCGCTACACCTTC
CASSLDPAGAGRYTF
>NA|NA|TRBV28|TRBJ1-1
TGTGCCAGCAGTCCCCACGGGGGAGGGAACACTGAAGCTTTCTTT
CASSPHGGGNTEAFF
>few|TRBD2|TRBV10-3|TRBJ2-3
TGTGCCATCAGTGAATCTAGCGGGGGAGACACAGATACGCAGTATTTT
CAISESSGGDTDTQYF
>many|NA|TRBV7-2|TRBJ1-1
TGTGCCAGCAGCCCACGGGGTCGCGCTGAAGCTTTCTTT
CASSPRGRAEAFF
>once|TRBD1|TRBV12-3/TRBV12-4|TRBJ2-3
TGTGCCAGCAGTCCACCGGGACAGGGGTCGCCAGATACGCAGTATTTT
CASSPPGQGSPDTQYF